The entry below describes one T cell receptor beta chain. This entry belongs to a study of blood T cell repertoires in COVID-19. Study summary: COVID-19 samples, acute and convalescent, were from the United States, Italy and Spain. T cells, B-cell-depleted T cells, or PBMCs supplied cDNA or gDNA.

Original handling: How many nucleated cells were present was estimated from reference gene primer amplification. Profiled with immunoSEQ multiplex PCR; TCRdb holds only in-frame clones, not every one. Clonal size and the V and J genes are those of that table, whereas D and trimming came from the DNA. The sample yields under 200,000 clones, about 90% seen once. Losses at the gene ends were 2 bases for V and 8 bases for J; bases not matched to a gene: 9. Germline CDR1 and CDR2: LGHDT and YNNKEL (reference sequence). This CDR3 is built from 16 residues. This TCR was sampled from a man aged 55-75 years with active or convalescent COVID-19. The chain couples TRBV3-1 (or the pseudogene TRBV3-2) to TRBJ1-6, with 7 bases lining up with TRBD1. The sample consisted of peripheral blood. The CDR3 coding sequence is TGTGCCAGCAGCCAAACAACCGGGACAGTAGATTCACCCCTCCACTTT. Residues: CASSQTTGTVDSPLHF.